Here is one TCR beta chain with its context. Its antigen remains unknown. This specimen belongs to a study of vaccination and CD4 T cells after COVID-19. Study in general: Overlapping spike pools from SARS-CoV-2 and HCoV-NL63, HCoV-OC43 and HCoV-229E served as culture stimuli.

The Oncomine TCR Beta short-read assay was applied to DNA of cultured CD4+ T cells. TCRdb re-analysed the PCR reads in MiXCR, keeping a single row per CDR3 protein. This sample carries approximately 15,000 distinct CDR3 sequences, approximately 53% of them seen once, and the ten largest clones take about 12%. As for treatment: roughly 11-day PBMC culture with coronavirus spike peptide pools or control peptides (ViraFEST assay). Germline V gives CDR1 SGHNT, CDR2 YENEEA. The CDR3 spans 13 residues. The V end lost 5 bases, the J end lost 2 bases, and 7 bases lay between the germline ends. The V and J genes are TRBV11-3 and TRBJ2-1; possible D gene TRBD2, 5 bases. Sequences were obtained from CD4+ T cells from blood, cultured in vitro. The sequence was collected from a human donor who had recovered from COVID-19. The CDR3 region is CASSRGPYNEQFF. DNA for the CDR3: TGTGCCAGCAGCCGCGGGCCCTACAATGAGCAGTTCTTC.